The rows below give T cell receptor beta chains drawn from one sample of a study of T cell repertoires in cytomegalovirus infection. Using its own MiXCR run on the reads, TCRdb lists one record per CDR3 protein. This table holds hundreds of thousands of distinct CDR3 sequences, approximately 31% found once. Sequencing used PBMCs. The receptors stem from a human donor in good health (CMV status not recorded). Some clones in this sample may be carry-over from other donors' samples. Each CDR3 is given with its conserved first and last residue. The D gene is left open where the match is weak. Clone size appears in some rows only: once, few, many, or a class for an expanded clone.

V gene: TRBV20-1; clone size: few; J gene: TRBJ1-6; D gene: NA; CDR3 DNA: TGCAGTGCTAGAGATCCCCGGGGGGCCTATAATTCACCCCTCCACTTT; CDR3 protein: CSARDPRGAYNSPLHF
V gene: TRBV7-2; clone size: many; J gene: TRBJ2-7; D gene: TRBD1; CDR3 DNA: TGTGCCAGCAGCTTAGCGCGGACAGGGGGCCACGAGCAGTACTTC; CDR3 protein: CASSLARTGGHEQYF
V gene: TRBV6-1; clone size: many; J gene: TRBJ2-7; D gene: NA; CDR3 DNA: TGTGCCAGCGAGTCGAGTTCCTCCTACGAGCAGTACTTC; CDR3 protein: CASESSSSYEQYF
V gene: TRBV7-2; clone size: many; J gene: TRBJ2-5; D gene: NA; CDR3 DNA: TGTGCCAGCAGCTTAGGGGGCTGGCGGAACCAAGGCGAGACCCAGTACTTC; CDR3 protein: CASSLGGWRNQGETQYF
V gene: TRBV12-3/TRBV12-4; clone size: many; J gene: TRBJ1-2; D gene: TRBD1; CDR3 DNA: TGTGCCAGCAGTTCGCTTCGGACAGGGAGAGGCTACACCTTC; CDR3 protein: CASSSLRTGRGYTF
V gene: TRBV19; clone size: few; J gene: TRBJ1-1; D gene: NA; CDR3 DNA: TGTGCCAGTAACGTGGGTTTCGGGACAAACACTGAAGCTTTCTTT; CDR3 protein: CASNVGFGTNTEAFF
V gene: TRBV20-1; clone size: few; J gene: TRBJ2-7; D gene: NA; CDR3 DNA: TGCAGTGGCTTACGGGCCGGCAGAGACCCCCACGAGCAGTACTTC; CDR3 protein: CSGLRAGRDPHEQYF
V gene: TRBV5-6; clone size: NA; J gene: TRBJ1-2; D gene: NA; CDR3 DNA: TGTGCCAGCAGCTTGGGTGTGTGGCAAGCCCATGGCTACACCTTC; CDR3 protein: CASSLGVWQAHGYTF
V gene: TRBV7-6; clone size: few; J gene: TRBJ2-5; D gene: NA; CDR3 DNA: TGTGCCAGCAGCTTAGTAGGGGTTGTGAACCAAGAGACCCAGTACTTC; CDR3 protein: CASSLVGVVNQETQYF
V gene: TRBV2; clone size: NA; J gene: TRBJ1-5; D gene: NA; CDR3 DNA: TGTGCCAGCAGTGAAGAGACCCTGACAGGACAGCCCCAGCATTTT; CDR3 protein: CASSEETLTGQPQHF
V gene: TRBV11-3; clone size: few; J gene: TRBJ2-7; D gene: NA; CDR3 DNA: TGTGCCAGCAGCTTAAACAGGTTCAGTGAGCAGTACTTC; CDR3 protein: CASSLNRFSEQYF
V gene: TRBV7-9; clone size: NA; J gene: TRBJ1-6; D gene: NA; CDR3 DNA: TGTGCCAGCAGCTTAGACGTCAATTCACCCCTCCACTTT; CDR3 protein: CASSLDVNSPLHF
V gene: TRBV7-2; clone size: many; J gene: TRBJ2-1; D gene: TRBD2; CDR3 DNA: TGTGCCAGCAGCTCCCGGGGGGGCCCAGGCAATGAGCAGTTCTTC; CDR3 protein: CASSSRGGPGNEQFF
V gene: TRBV6-1; clone size: NA; J gene: TRBJ1-6; D gene: NA; CDR3 DNA: TGTGCCGTAGCAGGAGTGGACACGAATTCACCCCTCCACTTT; CDR3 protein: CAVAGVDTNSPLHF
V gene: TRBV7-6; clone size: NA; J gene: TRBJ2-2; D gene: TRBD1; CDR3 DNA: TGTGCCAGCAGCAAGACAGGGGTAAACACCGGGGAGCTGTTTTTT; CDR3 protein: CASSKTGVNTGELFF
V gene: TRBV7-2; clone size: many; J gene: TRBJ2-3; D gene: TRBD2; CDR3 DNA: TGTGCCAGCAGCTTACTCATTAGCGGGGGACCCCCCCCTAATACGCAGTATTTT; CDR3 protein: CASSLLISGGPPPNTQYF
V gene: TRBV5-6; clone size: NA; J gene: TRBJ2-1; D gene: NA; CDR3 DNA: TGTGCTAGCAGCCGGAGTAGTCGGGTCTACAATGAGCAGTTCTTC; CDR3 protein: CASSRSSRVYNEQFF
V gene: TRBV12-3/TRBV12-4; clone size: few; J gene: TRBJ2-6; D gene: NA; CDR3 DNA: TGTGCCAGCAGTTTTCTTCTGGGGGGCACGGCCTCTGGGGCCAACGTCCTGACTTTC; CDR3 protein: CASSFLLGGTASGANVLTF
V gene: TRBV4-3; clone size: few; J gene: TRBJ1-2; D gene: NA; CDR3 DNA: TGCGCCAGCAGCCAAGAGGGACACATTAACTATGGCTACACCTTC; CDR3 protein: CASSQEGHINYGYTF
V gene: TRBV2; clone size: NA; J gene: TRBJ1-2; D gene: TRBD1; CDR3 DNA: TGTGCCAGCAGTGGGGGACAGGGAAACTATGGCTACACCTTC; CDR3 protein: CASSGGQGNYGYTF
V gene: TRBV28; clone size: NA; J gene: TRBJ1-1; D gene: NA; CDR3 DNA: TGTGCCAGCAGTTTAGGAAGGAGGGGAACTGAAGCTTTCTTT; CDR3 protein: CASSLGRRGTEAFF
V gene: TRBV12-3/TRBV12-4; clone size: NA; J gene: TRBJ1-1; D gene: NA; CDR3 DNA: TGTGCCAGCAGACGTCGGGCAGACCGATTGAACACTGAAGCTTTCTTT; CDR3 protein: CASRRRADRLNTEAFF
V gene: TRBV24-1; clone size: few; J gene: TRBJ1-5; D gene: NA; CDR3 DNA: TGTGCCACCAGTGCGGGTTCCAGCAATCAGCCCCAGCATTTT; CDR3 protein: CATSAGSSNQPQHF
V gene: TRBV7-2; clone size: many; J gene: TRBJ2-4; D gene: NA; CDR3 DNA: TGTGCCAGCAGCTTAGCCCCCGACATTCAGTACTTC; CDR3 protein: CASSLAPDIQYF
V gene: TRBV6-6; clone size: NA; J gene: TRBJ2-2; D gene: NA; CDR3 DNA: TGTGCCAGCAGTACCGGGAAAGTATCCACCGGGGAGCTGTTTTTT; CDR3 protein: CASSTGKVSTGELFF
V gene: TRBV7-3; clone size: few; J gene: TRBJ2-1; D gene: NA; CDR3 DNA: TGTGCCAGCAGCTCATTACAGCAAAACAATGAGCAGTTCTTC; CDR3 protein: CASSSLQQNNEQFF
V gene: TRBV12-3/TRBV12-4; clone size: few; J gene: TRBJ1-1; D gene: NA; CDR3 DNA: TGTGCCAGCAGCCTACAGGGAGAAGCTTTCTTT; CDR3 protein: CASSLQGEAFF
V gene: TRBV7-2; clone size: NA; J gene: TRBJ2-5; D gene: NA; CDR3 DNA: TGTGCCAGCAGCCCCCCCCCCGGGCGTTTAGAGACCCAGTACTTC; CDR3 protein: CASSPPPGRLETQYF
V gene: TRBV11-2; clone size: NA; J gene: TRBJ1-3; D gene: NA; CDR3 DNA: TGTGCCAGCAGGAGTCCAGGGGGAAACACCATATATTTT; CDR3 protein: CASRSPGGNTIYF
V gene: TRBV29-1; clone size: NA; J gene: TRBJ2-5; D gene: NA; CDR3 DNA: TGCAGCGTTGAGGGGCCTAGCGCACGGGAGACCCAGTACTTC; CDR3 protein: CSVEGPSARETQYF
V gene: TRBV7-6; clone size: NA; J gene: TRBJ1-3; D gene: NA; CDR3 DNA: TGTGCAAGCAGCACATCTGGAAACACCCTATATTTT; CDR3 protein: CASSTSGNTLYF
V gene: TRBV7-2; clone size: NA; J gene: TRBJ1-5; D gene: NA; CDR3 DNA: TGTGCCAGCAGCTTGGGGGCGGGCAAGCAGCCCCAGCATTTT; CDR3 protein: CASSLGAGKQPQHF
V gene: TRBV24-1; clone size: NA; J gene: TRBJ1-1; D gene: NA; CDR3 DNA: TGTGCCACCAGGGGCGGTGGGGACACTGAAGCTTTCTTT; CDR3 protein: CATRGGGDTEAFF
V gene: TRBV10-2; clone size: NA; J gene: TRBJ1-4; D gene: TRBD1; CDR3 DNA: TGCGCCAGCACACCCCACCCCGGGACAGGGAGTGAAAAACTGTTTTTT; CDR3 protein: CASTPHPGTGSEKLFF
V gene: TRBV19; clone size: NA; J gene: TRBJ1-2; D gene: NA; CDR3 DNA: TGTGCCAGTAGTACCGTGATGGGGGCTGGCTACACCTTC; CDR3 protein: CASSTVMGAGYTF
V gene: TRBV20-1; clone size: few; J gene: TRBJ1-6; D gene: NA; CDR3 DNA: TGCAGTGCTGTCCAGGGTGGGAGGAATTCACCCCTCCACTTT; CDR3 protein: CSAVQGGRNSPLHF
V gene: TRBV20-1; clone size: NA; J gene: TRBJ2-1; D gene: TRBD2; CDR3 DNA: TGCAGTGCTAGAGTCTCGCGGGGGGGCATCTACAATGAGCAGTTCTTC; CDR3 protein: CSARVSRGGIYNEQFF
V gene: TRBV4-3; clone size: NA; J gene: TRBJ2-3; D gene: NA; CDR3 DNA: TGCGCCAGCAGCCAAGTGAATAGCGGCGATAGCACAGATACGCAGTATTTT; CDR3 protein: CASSQVNSGDSTDTQYF
V gene: TRBV7-8; clone size: many; J gene: TRBJ2-3; D gene: TRBD2; CDR3 DNA: TGTGCCAGCAGCCACGAAGGGGCCGCGGGGGGGGTTACGCAGTATTTT; CDR3 protein: CASSHEGAAGGVTQYF
V gene: TRBV7-6; clone size: NA; J gene: TRBJ2-2; D gene: NA; CDR3 DNA: TGTGCCAGCAGCTTTACGGGGACCTGGGAGCTGTTTTTT; CDR3 protein: CASSFTGTWELFF
V gene: TRBV7-6; clone size: NA; J gene: TRBJ2-5; D gene: NA; CDR3 DNA: TGTGCCAGCAGCCGGAACAGGGACCAAGAGACCCAGTACTTC; CDR3 protein: CASSRNRDQETQYF
V gene: TRBV7-2; clone size: NA; J gene: TRBJ2-1; D gene: TRBD2; CDR3 DNA: TGTGCCAGCAGCCAACGAGCGGGGGGCCATTACAATGAGCAGTTCTTC; CDR3 protein: CASSQRAGGHYNEQFF
V gene: TRBV7-2; clone size: many; J gene: TRBJ2-7; D gene: NA; CDR3 DNA: TGTGCCAGCAGCTTACGCGGGCTCAGCCACGAGCAGTACTTC; CDR3 protein: CASSLRGLSHEQYF
V gene: TRBV6-1; clone size: NA; J gene: TRBJ1-1; D gene: NA; CDR3 DNA: TGTGCCAGCAGTGGCGGAGTTCGGGCTGAAGCTTTCTTT; CDR3 protein: CASSGGVRAEAFF
V gene: TRBV20-1; clone size: NA; J gene: TRBJ2-1; D gene: TRBD2; CDR3 DNA: TGCAGTGCTAGAGGTCGAGCGGGGGGGCCTTCCTACAATGAGCAGTTCTTC; CDR3 protein: CSARGRAGGPSYNEQFF
V gene: TRBV7-2; clone size: many; J gene: TRBJ1-1; D gene: NA; CDR3 DNA: TGTGCCAGCAGCGGAGGGGCGGTGAACACTGAAGCTTTCTTT; CDR3 protein: CASSGGAVNTEAFF
V gene: TRBV11-2; clone size: few; J gene: TRBJ2-3; D gene: NA; CDR3 DNA: TGTGCCAGCAGCCCTTGGGGTTTTTCCGATACGCAGTATTTT; CDR3 protein: CASSPWGFSDTQYF
V gene: TRBV4-3; clone size: NA; J gene: TRBJ1-6; D gene: TRBD1; CDR3 DNA: TGCGCCAGCAGCCCGTCGCGGACAGGGGGATCACCCCTCCACTTT; CDR3 protein: CASSPSRTGGSPLHF
V gene: TRBV25-1; clone size: NA; J gene: TRBJ1-6; D gene: TRBD1; CDR3 DNA: TGTGCCAGCAGGACAGGGGGCGCTTCACCCCTCCACTTT; CDR3 protein: CASRTGGASPLHF
V gene: TRBV7-6; clone size: NA; J gene: TRBJ2-1; D gene: TRBD1; CDR3 DNA: TGTGCTAGCAGCTGGGGACAGGGGGCCAACAATGAGCAGTTCTTC; CDR3 protein: CASSWGQGANNEQFF
V gene: TRBV13; clone size: NA; J gene: TRBJ2-7; D gene: TRBD2; CDR3 DNA: TGTGCCAGCAGCTTAGGCGGGAGGACCGGCGTCGAGCAGTACTTC; CDR3 protein: CASSLGGRTGVEQYF
V gene: TRBV3-1; clone size: NA; J gene: TRBJ1-1; D gene: NA; CDR3 DNA: TGTGCCAGCAGCCAAGAGCGGAAGGACACAGCTTTCTTT; CDR3 protein: CASSQERKDTAFF
V gene: TRBV25-1; clone size: few; J gene: TRBJ2-1; D gene: NA; CDR3 DNA: TGTGCCAGCAGTGAATCGGTCAATCCTTCAGGGGCTCTCGGAGGCAATGAGCAGTTCTTC; CDR3 protein: CASSESVNPSGALGGNEQFF
V gene: TRBV10-3; clone size: NA; J gene: TRBJ2-5; D gene: TRBD1; CDR3 DNA: TGTGCCATCAGTTCTTCCTGGACAGGGGAACAAGAGACCCAGTACTTC; CDR3 protein: CAISSSWTGEQETQYF
V gene: TRBV2; clone size: NA; J gene: TRBJ1-6; D gene: NA; CDR3 DNA: TGTGCCAGCAGTGGTCATAATTCACCCCTCCACTTT; CDR3 protein: CASSGHNSPLHF